The 17 T cell receptor beta chains below all came from one sample that was sequenced in a study of T cell clonality in common variable immunodeficiency. Sequenced by immunoSEQ multiplex PCR; TCRdb stores in-frame clones only, minus some. Observed in the sample are 35,000 or so clones, none of them singletons. What these receptors recognize is not known. The study, taken as a whole, reports: Common variable immunodeficiency TCR beta sequences reportedly had fewer deletions and N-nucleotide insertions.

Sequencing was done on a sample of peripheral blood mononuclear cells. The receptor source for this set is a human donor with common variable immunodeficiency.

Comments on this clone: Read sequence stops 3 residues before the CDR3 end, and the germline J gene provides the missing end. The chain combines TRBV7-9 with TRBJ1-1, with D maybe TRBD1 (6 bases). The CDR3 extends over 13 amino acids. The germline V gene has CDR1 SEHNR and CDR2 FQNEAQ (reference sequence). Partial CDR3 DNA: TGTGCCAGCAGCTTAGAGGGCAGGGGAAGA. Its translation is CASSLEGRGR. The full CDR3 protein reads CASSLEGRGRAFF.

This clone occurred a few times. The observed sequence ends 3 residues before the CDR3 terminus, with the missing tail filled in from the germline J gene. This chain links TRBV6-1 with TRBJ1-5; 8 positions agree with TRBD1. Germline V gene sequence: CDR1 MNHNS, CDR2 SASEGT. The CDR3 loop spans 15 amino acids. V shed 2 bases and J 8 bases; nucleotides not matched to a gene: 8. The CDR3 is CASSEMKQGAKPQHF. The CDR3 DNA, read in part, is TGTGCCAGCAGTGAAATGAAGCAGGGGGCTAAGCCC.

This clone was detected many times. The read stops 3 residues short of the end of the CDR3; the missing end is completed from the germline J gene. The chain couples TRBV20-1 to TRBJ1-2; D is unclear. Germline V CDR1 and CDR2: DFQATT, SNEGSKA (reference sequence). V gave up 0 bases and J gave up 2 bases, with 10 bases separating them. The CDR3 has 14 residues. CDR3 DNA, as far as it was read: TGCAGTGCTAGAGATTCACAGCTCAACTATGGC. As protein: CSARDSQLNYG. The CDR3 as a whole reads CSARDSQLNYGYTF.

This clone was counted a few times. The read is 3 residues too short to cover the CDR3 end, so that end is filled in from the germline J gene. The chain recombines TRBV7-8 with TRBJ2-7; the match to TRBD1 covers 7 bases. Per germline, CDR1 SGHVS and CDR2 FQNEAQ. The CDR3 extends over 15 amino acids. The ends lost 4 bases at V and 2 bases at J; junction bases unmatched: 8. The sequenced CDR3 bases are TGTGCCAGCAGCTGGGCAGGGGGTGCTACCTACGAG. It is translated as CASSWAGGATYE. The whole CDR3 reads CASSWAGGATYEQYF.

This clone showed up just a few times. The CDR3 goes on 3 residues after the read ends, and that part is filled in from the germline J gene. V gene TRBV30 combines with J gene TRBJ1-6; possibly TRBD1 for D (6 bases). Per germline, CDR1 GTSNPN and CDR2 SVGIG (reference sequence). V shed 1 base and J shed 0 bases, with 13 bases lying between them. This CDR3 has 17 amino acids. Incomplete CDR3 DNA: TGTGCCTGGAGTGGACAGGACTTTAGCTCCTATAATTCACCC. Translation gives CAWSGQDFSSYNSP. The entire CDR3 protein reads CAWSGQDFSSYNSPLHF.

This clone was counted a few times. The DNA ends 3 residues before the CDR3 does, and the rest of the CDR3 is filled in from the germline J gene. The chain carries TRBV19 and TRBJ1-3; D is perhaps TRBD1 (5 bases). The CDR3 totals 15 residues. Germline CDR1 and CDR2: LNHDA and SQIVND (reference sequence). The V and J ends lost 4 bases and 0 bases respectively, with 10 bases between them. Here the CDR3 reads CASSNQGTSGNTIYF. Incomplete CDR3 DNA: TGTGCCAGTAGTAATCAGGGTACCTCTGGAAACACC.

On this clone itself: The sequenced fragment ends 3 residues before the CDR3 boundary, so the rest is inferred from the germline J gene. The V gene is TRBV20-1, the J gene TRBJ2-7; TRBD1 might be the D (5 bases). Germline-derived CDR1 and CDR2 are DFQATT and SNEGSKA (reference sequence). The CDR3 is 13 residues long. Trimming took 3 bases from V and 5 from J, leaving 14 bases between them. The sequenced part of the CDR3 DNA is TGCAGTGCTAGCAGGTGGGGCAGGGACGAG. It specifies CSASRWGRDE. In full, the CDR3 reads CSASRWGRDEQYF.

As concerns this clone: One end of the junction does not line up with germline, which may come from a read error. The CDR3 goes on 3 residues after the read ends, and that part is filled in from the germline J gene. The rearrangement uses TRBV19 and TRBJ1-5; 9 bases are shared with TRBD1. The CDR3 sequence is 17 residues long. Germline V gene data show CDR1 as LNHDA and CDR2 as SQIVND (reference sequence). The CDR3 spells CASSIRTGEISKQPQHF. The sequenced part of the CDR3 DNA is TGTGCCAGTAGTATAAGGACAGGGGAAATCAGCAAGCAGCCC.

This clone was counted many times. The read gets to within 3 residues of the CDR3 end, and the germline J gene fills in the rest. The chain has TRBV19 and TRBJ2-6; 10 bases line up with TRBD1. Germline CDR1 is LNHDA and CDR2 is SQIVND (reference sequence). The CDR3 loop spans 17 amino acids. The V gene end was trimmed by 4 bases and the J gene end by 2 bases; junction bases not matched to a gene: 5. The sequenced CDR3 bases are TGTGCCAGTAGTACCGGGACAGGGGTTGCTGGGGCCAACGTC. Translation gives CASSTGTGVAGANV. From start to end, the CDR3 is CASSTGTGVAGANVLTF. Supplemented by reference TRBV19 and TRBJ2-6, the full variable domain reads DGGITQSPKYLFRKEGQNVTLSCEQNLNHDAMYWYRQDPGQGLRLIYYSQIVNDFQKGDIAEGYSVSREKKESFPLTVTSAQKNPTAFYLCASSTGTGVAGANVLTFGAGSRLTVL.

As to this clone: From the germline J gene comes the end of the CDR3, since the read stops 3 residues before it. J is TRBJ1-1 and V is TRBV2; D might be TRBD1 (6 bases). The CDR3 sequence is 13 residues long. V lost 5 bases and J lost 0, with 7 bases in between. Germline V gene data show CDR1 as SNHLY and CDR2 as FYNNEI. CDR3 bases read: TGTGCCAGCAGTCGGGACATGAACACTGAA. It translates to CASSRDMNTE. The CDR3 as a whole reads CASSRDMNTEAFF.

This clone was detected many times. The covered CDR3 bases are TGTGCCAGTAGTTTGACAGGGGGGAGCAATCAGCCC. This encodes CASSLTGGSNQP. The CDR3 in its entirety is CASSLTGGSNQPQHF. V and J are TRBV19 and TRBJ1-5, with 9 positions matching TRBD1. The read is 3 residues too short to cover the CDR3 end, so that end is filled in from the germline J gene. V lost 5 bases to trimming and J lost 1 base; unmatched junction nucleotides: 3. Germline V CDR1 and CDR2: LNHDA, SQIVND (reference sequence). This CDR3 spans 15 amino acids.

This clone showed up many times. The read terminates 3 residues ahead of where the CDR3 ends, so the germline J gene completes it. The rearrangement links TRBV18 to TRBJ2-7; no firm D call. Between the trimmed V and J ends, which lost 1 base and 4 bases, there was a span of 8 bases. This CDR3 region has 13 residues. Germline values: CDR1 KGHSH, CDR2 LQKENI. CDR3 DNA, as far as it was read: TGTGCCAGCTCACCACGGCAAGAGTACGAG. It is translated as CASSPRQEYE. The full CDR3 protein reads CASSPRQEYEQYF.

Remarks on this clone: The read ends 3 residues shy of where the CDR3 ends; the end is completed using the germline J gene. V and J are TRBV6-1 and TRBJ1-3, with TRBD1 as a possible D gene (6 bases). The germline gives CDR1 MNHNS, CDR2 SASEGT. This CDR3 has 14 residues. Trimming left V 3 bases short and J 4 bases short, with 10 bases between. CDR3 protein: CASSDPGEGNTIYF. The sequenced CDR3 bases are TGTGCCAGCAGTGACCCAGGGGAAGGAAACACC.

This clone was seen ten or more times. CDR3 bases read: TGTGCCAGCAGTCAAGGGGACAGGACCCTCCCGAACACTGAA. It codes for CASSQGDRTLPNTE. From start to end, the CDR3 is CASSQGDRTLPNTEAFF. The chain is built from TRBV2 and TRBJ1-1; 8 nucleotides align to TRBD1. The read ends 3 residues before the CDR3 terminus; that terminus is restored from the germline J gene. Germline-derived CDR1 and CDR2 are SNHLY and FYNNEI. The CDR3 contains 17 residues. With V trimmed by 5 bases and J by 1 base, 12 bases remained unmatched.

This clone came up many times. CDR3 DNA, as far as it was read: TGCGCCAGCAGTCTACTAGCGGGGGACGTGGGGTCTGCAGATACG. This translates into CASSLLAGDVGSADT. The complete CDR3 sequence is CASSLLAGDVGSADTQYF. The gene calls are TRBV10-1 and TRBJ2-3; 11 nucleotides line up with TRBD2. Read data end 3 residues before the CDR3 end; the end is taken from the germline J gene. V was clipped by 5 bases and J by 4 bases; unmatched bases: 14. This CDR3 is built from 18 residues. Germline CDR1 WNHNN, CDR2 SYGVQD (reference sequence).

Many counts were recorded for this clone. The CDR3 end lies 3 residues beyond the end of the read and is filled in from the germline J gene. V and J are TRBV2 and TRBJ1-4; D perhaps matches TRBD1 (6 bases). Germline values: CDR1 SNHLY, CDR2 FYNNEI. V was trimmed by 4 bases and J by 5 bases, leaving 14 bases between them. The CDR3 consists of 15 residues. CDR3 amino acids: CASSVGGKRNEKLFF. Incomplete CDR3 DNA: TGTGCCAGCAGTGTAGGGGGAAAGCGGAATGAAAAA.

On this clone itself: Read data end 3 residues before the CDR3 end; the end is taken from the germline J gene. The chain combines TRBV7-9 with TRBJ1-5, with D hard to call. The germline V gene encodes CDR1 SEHNR and CDR2 FQNEAQ (reference sequence). The CDR3 loop spans 15 amino acids. V lost 4 bases and J 0 bases, leaving 10 bases between the germline ends. This CDR3 reads CASSSGSNSNQPQHF. CDR3 DNA, as far as it was read: TGTGCCAGCAGCTCCGGGTCTAATAGCAATCAGCCC.